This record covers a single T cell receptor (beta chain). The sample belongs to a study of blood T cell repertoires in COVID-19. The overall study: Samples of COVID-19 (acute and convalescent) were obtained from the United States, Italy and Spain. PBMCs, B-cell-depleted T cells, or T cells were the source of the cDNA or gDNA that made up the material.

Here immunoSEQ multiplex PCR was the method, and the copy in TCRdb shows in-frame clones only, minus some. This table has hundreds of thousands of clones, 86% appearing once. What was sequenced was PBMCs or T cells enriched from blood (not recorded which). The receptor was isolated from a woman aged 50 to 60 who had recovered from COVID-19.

This CDR3 is CASSSGQLRTMNTEAFF. The CDR3, as DNA: TGTGCCAGCAGCTCAGGACAGTTGCGGACCATGAACACTGAAGCTTTCTTT. The genes are TRBV6-2 or TRBV6-3 and TRBJ1-1; TRBD1 is a possible D gene (6 bases). V lost 6 bases and J lost 0, with 20 bases in between. Germline V gene lookup returns CDR1 MNHEY and CDR2 SVGEGT. The CDR3 has 17 residues.